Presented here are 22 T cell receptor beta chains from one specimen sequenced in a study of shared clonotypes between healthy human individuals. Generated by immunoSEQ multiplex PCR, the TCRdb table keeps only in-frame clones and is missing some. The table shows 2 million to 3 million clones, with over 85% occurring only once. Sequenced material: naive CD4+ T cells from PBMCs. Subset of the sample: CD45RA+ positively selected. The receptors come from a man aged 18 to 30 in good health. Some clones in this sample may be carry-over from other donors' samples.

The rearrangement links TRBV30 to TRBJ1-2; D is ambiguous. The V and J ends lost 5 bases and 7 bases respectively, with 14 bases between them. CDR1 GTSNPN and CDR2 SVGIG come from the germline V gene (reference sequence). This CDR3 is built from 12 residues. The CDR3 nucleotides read TGTGCCTGGCCAGACGAGGCGGGTGGCTACACCTTC. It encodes CAWPDEAGGYTF.

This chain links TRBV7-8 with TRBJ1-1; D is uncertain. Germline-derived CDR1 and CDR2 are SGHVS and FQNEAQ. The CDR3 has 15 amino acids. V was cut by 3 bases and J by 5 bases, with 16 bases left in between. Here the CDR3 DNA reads TGTGCCAGCAGCTTTAGCCAGACGATGTGGACTGAAGCTTTCTTT. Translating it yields CASSFSQTMWTEAFF. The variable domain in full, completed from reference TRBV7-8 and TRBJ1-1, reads GAGVSQSPRYKVAKRGQDVALRCDPISGHVSLFWYQQALGQGPEFLTYFQNEAQLDKSGLPSDRFFAERPEGSVSTLKIQRTQQEDSAVYLCASSFSQTMWTEAFFGQGTRLTVV.

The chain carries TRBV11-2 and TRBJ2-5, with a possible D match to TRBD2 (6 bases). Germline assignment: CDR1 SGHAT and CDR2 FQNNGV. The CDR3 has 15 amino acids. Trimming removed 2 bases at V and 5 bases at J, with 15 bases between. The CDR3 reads CASSLPRLARETQYF. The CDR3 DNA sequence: TGTGCCAGCAGCTTACCGCGGCTAGCGAGGGAGACCCAGTACTTC.

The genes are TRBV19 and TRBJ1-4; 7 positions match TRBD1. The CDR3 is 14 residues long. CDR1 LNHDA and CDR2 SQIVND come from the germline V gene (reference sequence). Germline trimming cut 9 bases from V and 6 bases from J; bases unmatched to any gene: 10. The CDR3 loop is CASRNRDRDEKLFF. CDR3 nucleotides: TGTGCCAGCAGAAACCGGGACAGAGATGAAAAACTGTTTTTT.

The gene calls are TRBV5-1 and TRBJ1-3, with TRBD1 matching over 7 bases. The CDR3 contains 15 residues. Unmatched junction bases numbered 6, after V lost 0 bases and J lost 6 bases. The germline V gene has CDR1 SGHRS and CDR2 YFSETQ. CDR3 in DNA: TGCGCCAGCAGCTTGGACAGGGGTTGGGAAAACACCATATATTTT. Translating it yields CASSLDRGWENTIYF.

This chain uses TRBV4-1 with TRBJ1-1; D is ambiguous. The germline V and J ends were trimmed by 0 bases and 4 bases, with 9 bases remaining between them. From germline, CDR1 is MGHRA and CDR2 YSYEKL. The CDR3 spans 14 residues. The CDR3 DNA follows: TGCGCCAGCAGCCAAGATGTTCCCCGCACTGAAGCTTTCTTT. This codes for CASSQDVPRTEAFF.

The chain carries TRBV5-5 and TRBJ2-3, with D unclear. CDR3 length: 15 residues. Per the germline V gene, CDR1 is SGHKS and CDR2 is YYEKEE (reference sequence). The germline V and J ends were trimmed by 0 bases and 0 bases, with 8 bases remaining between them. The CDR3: CASSLEVMSTDTQYF. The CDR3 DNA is TGTGCCAGCAGCTTGGAGGTGATGAGCACAGATACGCAGTATTTT.

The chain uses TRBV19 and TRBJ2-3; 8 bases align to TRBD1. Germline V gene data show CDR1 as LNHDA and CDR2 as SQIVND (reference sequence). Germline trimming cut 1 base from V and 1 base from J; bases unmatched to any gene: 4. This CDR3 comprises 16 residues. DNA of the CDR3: TGTGCCAGTAGTATAGGGGGACAGGCTGGCACAGATACGCAGTATTTT. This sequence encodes CASSIGGQAGTDTQYF.

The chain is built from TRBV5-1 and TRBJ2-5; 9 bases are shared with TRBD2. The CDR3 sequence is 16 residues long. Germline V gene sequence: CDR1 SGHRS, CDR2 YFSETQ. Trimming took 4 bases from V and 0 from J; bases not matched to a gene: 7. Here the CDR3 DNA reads TGCGCCAGCAGCGAGACTAGCGGAGTGTACCAAGAGACCCAGTACTTC. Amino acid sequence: CASSETSGVYQETQYF. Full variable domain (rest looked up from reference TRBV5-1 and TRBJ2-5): KAGVTQTPRYLIKTRGQQVTLSCSPISGHRSVSWYQQTPGQGLQFLFEYFSETQRNKGNFPGRFSGRQFSNSRSEMNVSTLELGDSALYLCASSETSGVYQETQYFGPGTRLLVL.

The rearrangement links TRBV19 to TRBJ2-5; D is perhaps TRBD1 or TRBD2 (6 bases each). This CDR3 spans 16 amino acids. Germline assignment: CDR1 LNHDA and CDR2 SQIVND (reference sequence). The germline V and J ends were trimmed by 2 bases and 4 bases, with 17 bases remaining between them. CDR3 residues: CASSIRGAGPRETQYF. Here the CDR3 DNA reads TGTGCCAGTAGTATAAGGGGGGCGGGACCGCGAGAGACCCAGTACTTC.

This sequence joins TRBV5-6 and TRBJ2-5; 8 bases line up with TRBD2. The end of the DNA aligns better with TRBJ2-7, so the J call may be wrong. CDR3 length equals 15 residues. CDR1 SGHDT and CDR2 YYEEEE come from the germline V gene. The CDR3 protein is CASSYRGLGTYEQYF. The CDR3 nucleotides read TGTGCCAGCAGCTATAGGGGACTAGGCACCTACGAGCAGTACTTC.

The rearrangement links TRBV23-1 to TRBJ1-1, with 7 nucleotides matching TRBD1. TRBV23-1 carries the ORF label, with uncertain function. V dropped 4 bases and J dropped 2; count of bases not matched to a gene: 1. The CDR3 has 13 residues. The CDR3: CASSRGGNTEAFF. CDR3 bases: TGCGCCAGCAGTCGAGGGGGCAACACTGAAGCTTTCTTT.

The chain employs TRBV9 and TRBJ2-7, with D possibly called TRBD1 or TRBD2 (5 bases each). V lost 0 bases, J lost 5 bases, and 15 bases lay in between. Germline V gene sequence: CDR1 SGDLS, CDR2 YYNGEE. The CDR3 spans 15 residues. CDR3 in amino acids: CASSVAGTQAHEQYF. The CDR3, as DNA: TGTGCCAGCAGCGTAGCAGGGACCCAGGCGCACGAGCAGTACTTC.

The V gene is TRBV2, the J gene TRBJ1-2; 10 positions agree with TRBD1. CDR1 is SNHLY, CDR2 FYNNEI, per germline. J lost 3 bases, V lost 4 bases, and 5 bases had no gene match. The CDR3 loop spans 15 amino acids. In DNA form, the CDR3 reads TGTGCCAGCAGTGTTAAGGACAGGGGGGACTATGGCTACACCTTC. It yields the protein CASSVKDRGDYGYTF.

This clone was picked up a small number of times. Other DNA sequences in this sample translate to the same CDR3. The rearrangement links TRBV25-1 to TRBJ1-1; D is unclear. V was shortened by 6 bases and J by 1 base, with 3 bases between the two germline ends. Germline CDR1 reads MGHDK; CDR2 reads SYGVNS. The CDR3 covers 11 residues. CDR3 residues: CASRRNTEAFF. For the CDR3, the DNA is TGTGCCAGCAGGCGGAACACTGAAGCTTTCTTT.

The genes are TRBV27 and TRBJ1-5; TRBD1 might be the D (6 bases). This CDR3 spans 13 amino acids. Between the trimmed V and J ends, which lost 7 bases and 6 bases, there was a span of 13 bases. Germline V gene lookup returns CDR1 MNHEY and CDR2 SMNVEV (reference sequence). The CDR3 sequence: CASKKQGGQPQHF. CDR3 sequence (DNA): TGTGCCAGCAAAAAACAGGGCGGTCAGCCCCAGCATTTT.

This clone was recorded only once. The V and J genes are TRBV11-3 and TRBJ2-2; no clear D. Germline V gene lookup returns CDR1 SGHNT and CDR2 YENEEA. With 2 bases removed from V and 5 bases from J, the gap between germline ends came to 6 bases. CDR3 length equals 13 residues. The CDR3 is CASSLITTGELFF. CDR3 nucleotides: TGTGCCAGCAGCTTAATCACGACCGGGGAGCTGTTTTTT.

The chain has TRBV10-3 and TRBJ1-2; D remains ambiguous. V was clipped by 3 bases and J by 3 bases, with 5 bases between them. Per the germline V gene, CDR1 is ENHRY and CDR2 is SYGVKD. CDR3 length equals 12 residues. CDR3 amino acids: CAISDGDYGYTF. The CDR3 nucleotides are TGTGCCATCAGTGACGGAGACTATGGCTACACCTTC.

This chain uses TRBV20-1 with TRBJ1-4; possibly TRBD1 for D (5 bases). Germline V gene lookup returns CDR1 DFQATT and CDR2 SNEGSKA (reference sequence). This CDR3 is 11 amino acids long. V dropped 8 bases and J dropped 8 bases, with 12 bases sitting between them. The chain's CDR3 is CSFPRGEKLFF. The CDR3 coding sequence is TGCAGTTTCCCGAGGGGAGAAAAACTGTTTTTT.

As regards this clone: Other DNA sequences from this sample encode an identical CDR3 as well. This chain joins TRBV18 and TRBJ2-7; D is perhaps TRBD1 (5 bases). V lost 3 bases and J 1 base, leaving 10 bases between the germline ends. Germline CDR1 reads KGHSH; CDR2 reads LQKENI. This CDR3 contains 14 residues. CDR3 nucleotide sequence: TGTGCCAGCTCACCGGGGCAGCAGTCCTACGAGCAGTACTTC. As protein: CASSPGQQSYEQYF.

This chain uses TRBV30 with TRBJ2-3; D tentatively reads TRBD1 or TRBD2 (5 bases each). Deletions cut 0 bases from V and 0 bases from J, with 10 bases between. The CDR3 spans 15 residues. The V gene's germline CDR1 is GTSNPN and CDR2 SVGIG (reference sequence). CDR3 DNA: TGTGCCTGGAGTGTATCCGGGACCAGCACAGATACGCAGTATTTT. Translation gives CAWSVSGTSTDTQYF.

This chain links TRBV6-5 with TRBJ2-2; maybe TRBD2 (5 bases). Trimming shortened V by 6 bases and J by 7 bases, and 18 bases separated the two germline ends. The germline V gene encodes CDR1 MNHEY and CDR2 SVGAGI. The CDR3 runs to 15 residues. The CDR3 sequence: CASRRGVGAFGELFF. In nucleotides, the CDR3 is TGTGCCAGCAGACGGGGAGTGGGAGCGTTCGGGGAGCTGTTTTTT.